A selection of T cell receptor beta chains follows, all from one sample in a study of T cells in Graves' hyperthyroidism and ophthalmopathy. TCRdb recomputed calls from the multiplex PCR reads with MiXCR, one row per CDR3 protein. The sample shows 600,000 to 650,000 distinct CDR3 sequences, 15% to 20% of them seen only once. Sequencing was done on a sample of blood. The source of these receptors is a woman aged 25 to 45 with Graves' hyperthyroidism. The conserved cysteine and the conserved F or W are not part of the CDR3 here. Size is omitted from some rows. Given values are once, few, many or a class for expanded clones.

clone_size j_call v_call cdr3_aa
few TRBJ2-2 TRBV29-1 SVKREGLTGELF
few TRBJ2-5 TRBV7-9 ASSLAPGGRPTQY
- TRBJ1-1 TRBV20-1 SAGGGSGGVRWTEAF
- TRBJ2-3 TRBV7-9 VSSLVGSSTDTQY
many TRBJ2-2 TRBV18 ASSPNRQGTGELF
many TRBJ1-1 TRBV2 ASSLQKGVNTEAF
- TRBJ2-5 TRBV20-1 SAIRTSGRETQY
many TRBJ2-7 TRBV27 ASSLGLVFSSYEQY
few TRBJ2-1 TRBV9 ASSAIAGAKFEQF
many TRBJ2-2 TRBV6-1 ASSDAGELF
many TRBJ1-1 TRBV20-1 SARRESDAF
once TRBJ2-2 TRBV7-6 ASSLGHANTGELF
many TRBJ2-5 TRBV18 ASSRRDSPSETQY
few TRBJ2-2 TRBV7-6 ASSSTGLETNTGELF
- TRBJ2-7 TRBV6-1 ASSERHSYEQY
few TRBJ1-5 TRBV19 ASSISPDRNNQPQH
few TRBJ1-1 TRBV29-1 SVVERDLEAF
- TRBJ2-1 TRBV6-1 ASSPVLGTPNNEQF
- TRBJ2-1 TRBV20-1 SASPFPRDSVSVNEQF
- TRBJ1-2 TRBV9 ASSAPGDYGYT
many TRBJ2-7 TRBV20-1 SADRGRDYEQY
few TRBJ2-2 TRBV7-3 ASSLSLTSGSTGELF
many TRBJ1-2 TRBV2 ATNPAQGNYGYT
many TRBJ2-7 TRBV6-1 ASSWASTYEQY
- TRBJ2-7 TRBV11-2 ASSLDRDWGFGQY
- TRBJ2-1 TRBV5-6 ASSSAGGFSYNEQF
- TRBJ1-1 TRBV7-8 ASIPVAASTGGEAF
few TRBJ2-5 TRBV11-2 ASSRQGGPETQY
- TRBJ2-7 TRBV6-1 ASSVIGAGVPYEQY
- TRBJ1-5 TRBV7-2 ASSLDRGADQPQH
many TRBJ2-7 TRBV11-2 ASSPVGVYEQY
- TRBJ1-4 TRBV7-6 ASSQLGTSARKKLF
- TRBJ2-5 TRBV7-8 ASSPGLAGAGETRY
once TRBJ2-3 TRBV5-1 ASSLGLGGLNTQY
- TRBJ2-7 TRBV4-3 ASSQVLESTEQY
many TRBJ2-7 TRBV11-3 ASSLAGPTGTYEQY
many TRBJ2-1 TRBV28 ASSDGAYNEQF
- TRBJ2-1 TRBV4-1 ASSPPGQRSYNEQF
many TRBJ1-2 TRBV7-9 ASRSYYGYT
- TRBJ1-2 TRBV10-3 AINNGQYYGYT
many TRBJ2-7 TRBV27 ASSMTGNSYEQY
many TRBJ2-7 TRBV12-3/TRBV12-4 ASSLSLGNEQY
many TRBJ2-3 TRBV28 ASGTSGRAKDTQY
many TRBJ2-7 TRBV28 ASSEPAGVSPYEQY
- TRBJ1-5 TRBV20-1 SAPKPGQGGQPQH
few TRBJ2-3 TRBV12-5 ASTRGQITDTQY
many TRBJ1-2 TRBV6-1 ASSEGTAANYGYT
many TRBJ2-7 TRBV30 AWGTVKYEQY
many TRBJ2-1 TRBV13 ASSFGGFYNEQF
few TRBJ2-2 TRBV7-3 ASSFGGGRNTGELF
- TRBJ2-1 TRBV20-1 SASRILAGDWEQF
many TRBJ1-4 TRBV2 ASSEGGGRVGEKLF
- TRBJ1-1 TRBV20-1 SARPRIEAF
- TRBJ2-1 TRBV5-6 ASSRTTHSYNEQF
- TRBJ1-4 TRBV2 ASRDRTGSEKLF